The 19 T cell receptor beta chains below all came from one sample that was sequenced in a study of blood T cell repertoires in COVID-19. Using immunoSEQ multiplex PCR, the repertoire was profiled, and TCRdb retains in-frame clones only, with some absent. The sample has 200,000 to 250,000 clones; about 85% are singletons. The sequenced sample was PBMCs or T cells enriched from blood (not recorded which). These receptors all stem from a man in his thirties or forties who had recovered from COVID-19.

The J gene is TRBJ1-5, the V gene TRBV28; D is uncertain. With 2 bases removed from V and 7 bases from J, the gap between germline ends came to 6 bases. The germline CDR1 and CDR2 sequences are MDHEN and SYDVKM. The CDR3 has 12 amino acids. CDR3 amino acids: CASSLGRQPQHF. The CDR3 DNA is TGTGCCAGCAGTTTAGGGAGGCAGCCCCAGCATTTT.

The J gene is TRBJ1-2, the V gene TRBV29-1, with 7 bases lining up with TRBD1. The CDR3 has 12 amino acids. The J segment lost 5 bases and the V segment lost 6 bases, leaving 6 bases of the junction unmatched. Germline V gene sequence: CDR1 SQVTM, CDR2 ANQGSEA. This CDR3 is CSVGGDLYGYTF. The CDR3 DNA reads TGCAGCGTAGGGGGCGACTTATATGGCTACACCTTC.

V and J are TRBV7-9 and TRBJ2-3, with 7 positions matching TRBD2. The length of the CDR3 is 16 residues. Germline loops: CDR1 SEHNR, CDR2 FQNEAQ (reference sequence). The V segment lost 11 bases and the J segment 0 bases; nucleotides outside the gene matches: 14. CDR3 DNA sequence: TGTGCCGGCGGGAGTTGGGGCGCCTCTAGCACAGATACGCAGTATTTT. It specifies CAGGSWGASSTDTQYF.

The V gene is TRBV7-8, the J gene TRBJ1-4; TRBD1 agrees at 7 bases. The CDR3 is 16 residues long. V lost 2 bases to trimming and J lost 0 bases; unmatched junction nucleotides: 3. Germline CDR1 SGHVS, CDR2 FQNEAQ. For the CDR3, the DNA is TGTGCCAGCAGCTTAATGGGACAGTCAACTAATGAAAAACTGTTTTTT. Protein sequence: CASSLMGQSTNEKLFF.

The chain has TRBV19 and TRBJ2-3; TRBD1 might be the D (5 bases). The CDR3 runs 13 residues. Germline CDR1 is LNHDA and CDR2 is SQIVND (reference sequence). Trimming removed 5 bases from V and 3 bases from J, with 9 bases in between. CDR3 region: CASSLRQTDTQYF. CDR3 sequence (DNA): TGTGCCAGTAGTCTCCGACAGACAGATACGCAGTATTTT.

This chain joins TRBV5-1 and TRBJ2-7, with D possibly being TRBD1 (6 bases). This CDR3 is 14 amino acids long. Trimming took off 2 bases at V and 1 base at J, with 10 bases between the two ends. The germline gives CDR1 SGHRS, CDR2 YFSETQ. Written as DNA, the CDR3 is TGCGCCAGCAGCTTAAACAGGGATTCCTACGAGCAGTACTTC. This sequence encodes CASSLNRDSYEQYF.

The CDR3 here is CAISGHRDSAYEQYF. The CDR3, as DNA: TGTGCCATCAGTGGGCACCGGGACAGTGCCTACGAGCAGTACTTC. The chain recombines TRBV10-3 with TRBJ2-7; 7 bases align to TRBD1. Germline V gives CDR1 ENHRY, CDR2 SYGVKD. Trimming took 4 bases from V and 2 from J; bases not matched to a gene: 8. The CDR3 runs 15 residues.

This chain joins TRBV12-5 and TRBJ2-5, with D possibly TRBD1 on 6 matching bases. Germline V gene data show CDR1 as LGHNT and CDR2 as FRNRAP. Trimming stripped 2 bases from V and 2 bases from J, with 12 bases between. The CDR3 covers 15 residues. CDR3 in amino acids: CASGLTRGQQETQYF. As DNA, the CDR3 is TGTGCTAGTGGTTTGACCCGAGGACAGCAAGAGACCCAGTACTTC.

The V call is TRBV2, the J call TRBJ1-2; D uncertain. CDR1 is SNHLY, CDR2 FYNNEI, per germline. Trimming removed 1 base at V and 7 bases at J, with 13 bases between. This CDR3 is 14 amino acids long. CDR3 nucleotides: TGTGCCAGCAGTGAAGGTAGAATCTATGGTGGCTACACCTTC. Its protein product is CASSEGRIYGGYTF.

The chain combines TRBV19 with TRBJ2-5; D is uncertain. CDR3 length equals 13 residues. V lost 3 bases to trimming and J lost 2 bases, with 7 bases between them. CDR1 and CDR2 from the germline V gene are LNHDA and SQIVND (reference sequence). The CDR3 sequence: CASSIGRQETQYF. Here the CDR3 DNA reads TGTGCCAGTAGTATTGGCAGACAAGAGACCCAGTACTTC.

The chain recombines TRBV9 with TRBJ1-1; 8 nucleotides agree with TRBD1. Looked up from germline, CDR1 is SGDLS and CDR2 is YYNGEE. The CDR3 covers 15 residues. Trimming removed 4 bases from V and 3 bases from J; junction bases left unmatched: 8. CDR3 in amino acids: CASSHLGRGHTEAFF. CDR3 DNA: TGTGCCAGCAGCCACCTGGGCAGGGGGCACACTGAAGCTTTCTTT.

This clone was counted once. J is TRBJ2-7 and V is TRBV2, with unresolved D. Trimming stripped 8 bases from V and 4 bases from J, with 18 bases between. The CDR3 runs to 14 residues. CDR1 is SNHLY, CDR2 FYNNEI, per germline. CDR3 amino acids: CASYVLLTGYEQYF. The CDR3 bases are TGTGCCAGCTATGTCCTCCTCACGGGTTACGAGCAGTACTTC.

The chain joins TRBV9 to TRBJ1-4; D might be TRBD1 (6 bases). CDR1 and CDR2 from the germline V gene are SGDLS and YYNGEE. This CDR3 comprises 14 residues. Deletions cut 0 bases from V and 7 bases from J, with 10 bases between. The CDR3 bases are TGTGCCAGCAGCGTAGACAGGGACGGTGAAAAACTGTTTTTT. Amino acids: CASSVDRDGEKLFF.

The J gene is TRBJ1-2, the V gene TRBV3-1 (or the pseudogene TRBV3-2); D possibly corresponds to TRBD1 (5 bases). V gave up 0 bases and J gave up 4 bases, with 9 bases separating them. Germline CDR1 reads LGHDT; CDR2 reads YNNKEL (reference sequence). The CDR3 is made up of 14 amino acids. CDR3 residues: CASSQDQGPYGYTF. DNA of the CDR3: TGTGCCAGCAGCCAAGATCAGGGCCCCTATGGCTACACCTTC.

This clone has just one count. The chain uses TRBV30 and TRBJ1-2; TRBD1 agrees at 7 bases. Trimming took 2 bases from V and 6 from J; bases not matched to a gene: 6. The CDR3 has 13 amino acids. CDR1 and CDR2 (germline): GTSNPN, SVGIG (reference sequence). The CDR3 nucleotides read TGTGCCTGGAGTTCCGGGACAGACCATGGCTACACCTTC. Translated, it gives CAWSSGTDHGYTF.

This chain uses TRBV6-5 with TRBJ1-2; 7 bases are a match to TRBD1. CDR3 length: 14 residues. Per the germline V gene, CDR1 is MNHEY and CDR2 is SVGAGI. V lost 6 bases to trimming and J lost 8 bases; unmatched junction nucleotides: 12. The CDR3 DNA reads TGTGCCAGCAGCGTCACAGGGGTCGAGGCAGGCTACACCTTC. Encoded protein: CASSVTGVEAGYTF.

This chain's CDR3 is CASSQDQDLKETQYF. The CDR3 nucleotides are TGCGCCAGCAGCCAAGATCAGGATTTGAAAGAGACCCAGTACTTC. The J gene is TRBJ2-5, the V gene TRBV4-3, with no clear D. The V gene's germline CDR1 is LGHNA and CDR2 YSLEER. This CDR3 is 15 amino acids long. Between the trimmed V and J ends, which lost 0 bases and 3 bases, there was a span of 11 bases.

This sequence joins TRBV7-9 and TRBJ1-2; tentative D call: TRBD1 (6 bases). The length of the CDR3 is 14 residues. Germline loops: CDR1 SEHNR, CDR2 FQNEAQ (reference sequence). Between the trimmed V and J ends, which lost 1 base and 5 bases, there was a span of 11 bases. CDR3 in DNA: TGTGCCAGCAGCTTAGAAGGACAGCCGTATGGCTACACCTTC. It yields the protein CASSLEGQPYGYTF.

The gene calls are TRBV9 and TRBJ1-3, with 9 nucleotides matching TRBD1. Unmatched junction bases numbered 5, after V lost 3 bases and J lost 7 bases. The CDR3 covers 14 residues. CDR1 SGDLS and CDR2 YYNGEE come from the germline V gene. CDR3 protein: CASSATGGPNTIYF. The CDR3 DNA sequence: TGTGCCAGCAGCGCGACAGGGGGACCGAACACCATATATTTT.